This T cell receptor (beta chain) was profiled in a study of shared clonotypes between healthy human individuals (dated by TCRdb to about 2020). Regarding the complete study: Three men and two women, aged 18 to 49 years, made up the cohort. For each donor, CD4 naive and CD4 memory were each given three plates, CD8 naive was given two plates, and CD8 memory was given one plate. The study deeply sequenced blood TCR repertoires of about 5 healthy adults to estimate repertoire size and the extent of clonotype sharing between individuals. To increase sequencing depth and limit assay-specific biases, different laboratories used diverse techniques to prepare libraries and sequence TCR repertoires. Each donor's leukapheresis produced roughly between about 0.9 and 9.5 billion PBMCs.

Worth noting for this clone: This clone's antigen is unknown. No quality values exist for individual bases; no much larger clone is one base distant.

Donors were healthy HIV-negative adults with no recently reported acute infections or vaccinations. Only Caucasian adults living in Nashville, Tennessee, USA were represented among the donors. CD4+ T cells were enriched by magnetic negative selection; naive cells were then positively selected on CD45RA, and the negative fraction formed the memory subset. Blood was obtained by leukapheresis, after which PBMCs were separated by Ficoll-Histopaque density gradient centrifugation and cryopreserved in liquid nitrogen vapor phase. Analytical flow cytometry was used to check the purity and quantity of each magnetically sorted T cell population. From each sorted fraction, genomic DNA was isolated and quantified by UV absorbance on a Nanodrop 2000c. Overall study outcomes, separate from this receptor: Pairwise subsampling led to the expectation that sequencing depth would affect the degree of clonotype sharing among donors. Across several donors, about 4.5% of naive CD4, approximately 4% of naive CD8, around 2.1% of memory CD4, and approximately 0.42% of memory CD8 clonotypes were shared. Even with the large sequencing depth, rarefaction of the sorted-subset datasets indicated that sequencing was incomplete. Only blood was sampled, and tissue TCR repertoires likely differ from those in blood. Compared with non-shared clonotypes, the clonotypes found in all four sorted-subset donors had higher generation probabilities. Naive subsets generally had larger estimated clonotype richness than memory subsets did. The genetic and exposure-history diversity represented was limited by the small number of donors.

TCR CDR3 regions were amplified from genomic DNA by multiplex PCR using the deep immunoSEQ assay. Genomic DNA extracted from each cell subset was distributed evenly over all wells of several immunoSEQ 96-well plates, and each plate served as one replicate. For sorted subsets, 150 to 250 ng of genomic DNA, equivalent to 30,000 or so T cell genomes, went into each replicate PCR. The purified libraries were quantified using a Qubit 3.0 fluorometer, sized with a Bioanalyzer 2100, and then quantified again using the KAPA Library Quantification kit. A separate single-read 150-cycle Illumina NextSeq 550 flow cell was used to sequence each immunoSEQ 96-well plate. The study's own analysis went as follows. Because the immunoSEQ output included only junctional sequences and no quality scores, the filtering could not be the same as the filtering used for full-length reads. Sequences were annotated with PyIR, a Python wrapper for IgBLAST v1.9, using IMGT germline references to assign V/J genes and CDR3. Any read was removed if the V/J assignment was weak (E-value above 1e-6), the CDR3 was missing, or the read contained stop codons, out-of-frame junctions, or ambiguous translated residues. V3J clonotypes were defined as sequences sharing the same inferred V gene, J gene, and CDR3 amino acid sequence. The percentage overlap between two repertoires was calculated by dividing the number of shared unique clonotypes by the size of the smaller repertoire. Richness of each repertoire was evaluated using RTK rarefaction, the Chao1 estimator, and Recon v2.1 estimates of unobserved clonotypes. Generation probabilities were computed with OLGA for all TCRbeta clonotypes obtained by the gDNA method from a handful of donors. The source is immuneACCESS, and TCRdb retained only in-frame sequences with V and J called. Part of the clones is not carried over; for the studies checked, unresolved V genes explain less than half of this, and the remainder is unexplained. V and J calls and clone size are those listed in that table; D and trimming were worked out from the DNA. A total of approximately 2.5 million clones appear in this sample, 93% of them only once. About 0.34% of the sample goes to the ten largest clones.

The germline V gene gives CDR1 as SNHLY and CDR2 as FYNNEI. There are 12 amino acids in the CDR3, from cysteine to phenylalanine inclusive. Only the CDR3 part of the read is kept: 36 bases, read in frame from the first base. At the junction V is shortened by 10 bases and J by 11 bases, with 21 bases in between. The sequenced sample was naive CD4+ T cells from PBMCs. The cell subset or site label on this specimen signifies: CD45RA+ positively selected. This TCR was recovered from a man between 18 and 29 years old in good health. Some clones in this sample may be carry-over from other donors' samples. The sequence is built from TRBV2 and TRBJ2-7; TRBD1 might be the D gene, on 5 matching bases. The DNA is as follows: TGTGCCACCAGAACAGGAAATCCTCTGAAGTACTTC. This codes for CATRTGNPLKYF.